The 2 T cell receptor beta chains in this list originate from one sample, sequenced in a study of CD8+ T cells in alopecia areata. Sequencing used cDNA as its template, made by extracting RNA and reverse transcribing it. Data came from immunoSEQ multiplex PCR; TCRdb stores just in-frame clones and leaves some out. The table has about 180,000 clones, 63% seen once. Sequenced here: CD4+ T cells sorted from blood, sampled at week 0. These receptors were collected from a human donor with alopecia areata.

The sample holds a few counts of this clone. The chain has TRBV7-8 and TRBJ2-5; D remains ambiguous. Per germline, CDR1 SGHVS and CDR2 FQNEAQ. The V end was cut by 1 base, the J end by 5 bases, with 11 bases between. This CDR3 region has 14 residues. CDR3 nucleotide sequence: TGTGCCAGCAGCTTAGGGACCCTCCGGGAGACCCAGTACTTC. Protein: CASSLGTLRETQYF. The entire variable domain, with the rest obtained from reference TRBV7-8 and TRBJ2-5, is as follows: GAGVSQSPRYKVAKRGQDVALRCDPISGHVSLFWYQQALGQGPEFLTYFQNEAQLDKSGLPSDRFFAERPEGSVSTLKIQRTQQEDSAVYLCASSLGTLRETQYFGPGTRLLVL.

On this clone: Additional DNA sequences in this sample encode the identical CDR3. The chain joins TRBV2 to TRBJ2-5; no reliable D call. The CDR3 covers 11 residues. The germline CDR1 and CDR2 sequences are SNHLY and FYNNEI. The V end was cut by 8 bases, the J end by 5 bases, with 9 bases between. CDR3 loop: CASRLRETQYF. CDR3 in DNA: TGTGCCAGCCGCCTTCGGGAGACCCAGTACTTC. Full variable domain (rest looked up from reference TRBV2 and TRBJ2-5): EPEVTQTPSHQVTQMGQEVILRCVPISNHLYFYWYRQILGQKVEFLVSFYNNEISEKSEIFDDQFSVERPDGSNFTLKIRSTKLEDSAMYFCASRLRETQYFGPGTRLLVL.